The clone carrying this TCR beta chain has ten or more counts. Its specificity is not known. The sample comes from a study of spatial heterogeneity in lung cancer. Study overall: The study consistently detected more beta-chain than alpha-chain sequences. Regarding the study as a whole: Blood contained ubiquitous expanded tumor TCRs more at resection than at follow-up.

The germline V gene has CDR1 KGHDR and CDR2 SFDVKD. Trimming took 6 bases from V and 6 from J; bases not matched to a gene: 16. This CDR3 contains 17 residues. A unique molecular identifier was attached to every TCR cDNA molecule. One entry per CDR3 protein results from TCRdb running MiXCR on the 5' RACE reads. Of about 48,000 distinct CDR3 sequences in the sample, roughly 5% were seen once. Described time point: sample taken at primary tumor resection. Extraction of whole RNA from tumor, nontumor lung or frozen PBMC preceded unsorted sequencing. Untreated early-stage non-small cell lung cancer patients, approximately 79 in total, were the donors.

The chain uses TRBV24-1 and TRBJ2-1; 7 bases map to TRBD2. Source: PBMCs, taken at surgery. The sequence derives from a male donor with early-stage non-small cell lung cancer. This CDR3 reads CATSQARGRGITNEQFF. DNA for the CDR3: TGTGCCACCAGTCAGGCTCGCGGGAGAGGTATCACCAATGAGCAGTTCTTC.